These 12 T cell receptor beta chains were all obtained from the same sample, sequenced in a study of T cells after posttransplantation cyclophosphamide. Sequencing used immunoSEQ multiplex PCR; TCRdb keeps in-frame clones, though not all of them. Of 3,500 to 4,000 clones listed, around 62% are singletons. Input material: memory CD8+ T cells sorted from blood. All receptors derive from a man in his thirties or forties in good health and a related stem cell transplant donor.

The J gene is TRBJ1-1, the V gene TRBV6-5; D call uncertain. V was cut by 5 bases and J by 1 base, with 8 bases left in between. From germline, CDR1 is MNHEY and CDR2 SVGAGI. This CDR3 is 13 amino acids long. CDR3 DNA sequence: TGTGCCAGCAGTGCGCGAGAGAACACTGAAGCTTTCTTT. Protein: CASSARENTEAFF.

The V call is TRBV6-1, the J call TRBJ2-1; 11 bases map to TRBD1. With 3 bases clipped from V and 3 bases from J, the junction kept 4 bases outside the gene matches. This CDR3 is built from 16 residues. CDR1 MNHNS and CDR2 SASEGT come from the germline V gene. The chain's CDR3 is CASSEQDRGLYNEQFF. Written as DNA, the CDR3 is TGTGCCAGCAGTGAGCAGGACAGGGGGCTCTACAATGAGCAGTTCTTC.

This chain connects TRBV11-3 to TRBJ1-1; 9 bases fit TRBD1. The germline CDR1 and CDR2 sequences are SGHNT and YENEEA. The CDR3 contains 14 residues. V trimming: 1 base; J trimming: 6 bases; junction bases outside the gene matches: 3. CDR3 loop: CASSLGQGVAEAFF. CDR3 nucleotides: TGTGCCAGCAGCTTAGGACAGGGGGTCGCTGAAGCTTTCTTT.

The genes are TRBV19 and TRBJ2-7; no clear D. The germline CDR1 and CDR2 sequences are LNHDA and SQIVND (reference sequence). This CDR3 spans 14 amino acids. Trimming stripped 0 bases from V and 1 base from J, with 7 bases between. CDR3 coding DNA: TGTGCCAGTAGTATAGACGGAGCGTCCTACGAGCAGTACTTC. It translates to CASSIDGASYEQYF.

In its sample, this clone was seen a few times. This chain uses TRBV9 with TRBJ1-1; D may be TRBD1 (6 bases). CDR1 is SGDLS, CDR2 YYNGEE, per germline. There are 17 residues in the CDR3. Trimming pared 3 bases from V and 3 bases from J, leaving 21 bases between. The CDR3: CASSAIKTGPQDTEAFF. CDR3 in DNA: TGTGCCAGCAGCGCCATAAAGACAGGTCCACAGGACACTGAAGCTTTCTTT.

CDR3 sequence (DNA): TGCGCCAGCAGCTTGGCACAGGGCTACGAGCAGTACTTC. Protein sequence: CASSLAQGYEQYF. V usage is TRBV5-1 and J usage is TRBJ2-7; D may be TRBD1 (6 bases). CDR1 is SGHRS, CDR2 YFSETQ, per germline. V lost 0 bases, J lost 3 bases, and 7 bases lay in between. The length of the CDR3 is 13 residues. The full variable domain, its missing parts supplied by reference TRBV5-1 and TRBJ2-7, is KAGVTQTPRYLIKTRGQQVTLSCSPISGHRSVSWYQQTPGQGLQFLFEYFSETQRNKGNFPGRFSGRQFSNSRSEMNVSTLELGDSALYLCASSLAQGYEQYFGPGTRLTVT.

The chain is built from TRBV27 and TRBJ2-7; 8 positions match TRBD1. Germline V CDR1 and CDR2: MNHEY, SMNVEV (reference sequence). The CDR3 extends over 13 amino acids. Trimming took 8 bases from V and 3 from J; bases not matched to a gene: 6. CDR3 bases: TGTGCCAGCCACCAACAGGGGGTCTACGAGCAGTACTTC. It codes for CASHQQGVYEQYF.

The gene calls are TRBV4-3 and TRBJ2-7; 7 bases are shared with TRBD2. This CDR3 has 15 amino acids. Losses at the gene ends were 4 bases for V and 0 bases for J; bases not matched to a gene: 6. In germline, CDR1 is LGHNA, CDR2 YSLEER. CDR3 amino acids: CASSLQTSYSYEQYF. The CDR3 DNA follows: TGCGCCAGCAGCCTCCAGACTAGCTACTCCTACGAGCAGTACTTC.

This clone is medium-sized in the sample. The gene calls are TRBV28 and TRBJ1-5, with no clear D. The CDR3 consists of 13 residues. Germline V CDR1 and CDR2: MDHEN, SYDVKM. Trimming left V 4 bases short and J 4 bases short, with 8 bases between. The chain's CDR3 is CASSYTVNQPQHF. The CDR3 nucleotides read TGTGCCAGCAGTTATACAGTAAATCAGCCCCAGCATTTT.

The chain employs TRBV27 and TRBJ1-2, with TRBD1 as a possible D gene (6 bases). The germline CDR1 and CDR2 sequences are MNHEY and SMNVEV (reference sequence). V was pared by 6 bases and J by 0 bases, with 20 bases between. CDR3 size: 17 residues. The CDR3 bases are TGTGCCAGCAGCCAAAGGGAGGGAGGGGGGGCTAACTATGGCTACACCTTC. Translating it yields CASSQREGGGANYGYTF.

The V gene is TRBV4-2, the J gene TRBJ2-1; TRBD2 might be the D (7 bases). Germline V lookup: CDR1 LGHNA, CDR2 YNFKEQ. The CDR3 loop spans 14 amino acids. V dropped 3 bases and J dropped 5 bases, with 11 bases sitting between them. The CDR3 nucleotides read TGTGCCAGCAGCCACGCGGGGGCGGACAATGAGCAGTTCTTC. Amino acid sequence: CASSHAGADNEQFF.

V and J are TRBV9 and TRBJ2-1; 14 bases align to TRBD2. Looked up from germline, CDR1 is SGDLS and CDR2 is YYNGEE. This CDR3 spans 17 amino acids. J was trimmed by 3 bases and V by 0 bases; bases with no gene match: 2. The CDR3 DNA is TGTGCCAGCAGCGTAGTGACTAGCGGGGGGGTCTACAATGAGCAGTTCTTC. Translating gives CASSVVTSGGVYNEQFF. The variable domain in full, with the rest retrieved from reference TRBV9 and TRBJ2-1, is DSGVTQTPKHLITATGQRVTLRCSPRSGDLSVYWYQQSLDQGLQFLIQYYNGEERAKGNILERFSAQQFPDLHSELNLSSLELGDSALYFCASSVVTSGGVYNEQFFGPGTRLTVL.